This T cell receptor beta chain derives from a study of OX40 agonist ivuxolimab in advanced cancers. The study in broad terms: The costimulatory receptor OX40 (CD134) was targeted by ivuxolimab, a fully human IgG2 agonistic monoclonal antibody. Intravenous ivuxolimab was administered to patients every 2 weeks at six dose levels: 0.01, 0.1, 0.3, 1.5, 3 and 10 mg/kg. Of the approximately 53 patients in dose escalation, 19 had hepatocellular carcinoma, roughly 15 had melanoma, 9 had renal cell carcinoma and 9 had head and neck cancer. In the dose-escalation cohort, 75% to 85% of patients were male, and the mean age was approximately 60 years with a range of about 20 to 80. Patients were allowed to have had prior anti-PD-1, anti-PD-L1 or anti-CTLA-4 therapy, and 40% of the dose-escalation patients had previously received checkpoint inhibitors. Partial responses occurred in three dose-escalation patients: two with cutaneous melanoma and one with hepatocellular carcinoma. The purpose of peripheral TCRbeta sequencing was to test whether ivuxolimab changed TCR sequence diversity and led to clonal T-cell expansion. The paper covers the monotherapy dose-escalation part of the phase I ivuxolimab trial, which included N ≈ 52 patients.

Genomic DNA was isolated from the sorted cells so that the TCRbeta CDR3 region could be sequenced. TCRbeta CDR3 regions were sequenced using the immunoSEQ Assay. In TCRdb, the immuneACCESS table is reduced to in-frame sequences with V and J assigned. These tables do not hold every clone; where another copy was compared, an unresolved V gene accounts for under half, and the others remain unexplained. Across this sample there are 55,000 to 75,000 clones, with 80% to 95% seen only once. Around 25% of the sample is taken by the ten largest. The study at large found these results: At doses from 0.1 to 3.0 mg/kg, clonal expansion was seen in both CD4+ and CD8+ blood T cells between baseline and week 6. After ivuxolimab, more expanded clones were found on average in CD8+ T cells than in CD4+ T cells. Low levels of normalized T-cell clonal expansion were also shown by some nonresponding patients. Which antigens the clonally expanded peripheral T cells were specific for was not determined. In the 0.1-3.0 mg/kg groups, partial responders had among the lowest normalized peripheral clonal expansion, particularly in CD8+ T cells.

The trial excluded patients who had a history of autoimmune disease or who were on systemic immunosuppression. Peripheral blood for TCR sequencing was collected from all dose cohorts at baseline, on cycle 4 day 1, and on cycle 7 day 1. The samples were taken from a phase I, first-in-human, multicenter, open-label dose-escalation trial of ivuxolimab. Adults with locally advanced or metastatic melanoma, renal cell, hepatocellular, or head and neck squamous cell carcinoma were enrolled in the trial. Before TCR sequencing, CD4+ and CD8+ T cells were separately sorted from peripheral blood. On this clone itself: Its antigen specificity is not known. The sample holds no much larger clone one base away, and base qualities are not on file.

Its CDR3 holds 12 amino acids, cysteine through phenylalanine. Kept here is only the CDR3 DNA, which spans 36 bases and is read in frame from base 1. The germline V gene sets CDR1 to SGHAT and CDR2 to FQNNGV. V was cut back by 6 bases and J by 0 bases, leaving a gap of 5 bases between them. This sequence uses TRBV11-2 and TRBJ1-1; the D gene is not confidently resolved. This receptor was obtained from an adult with an advanced solid tumor such as melanoma, head and neck, liver or kidney cancer. The sample was CD4+ or CD8+ T cells sorted from blood, taken in a trial of the OX40 agonist ivuxolimab. The nucleotide sequence reads as follows: TGTGCCAGCAGTTACATGAACACTGAAGCTTTCTTT. This codes for CASSYMNTEAFF.